This TCR beta chain was recovered during a study of cytomegalovirus exposure and HLA in healthy donors. Findings of the study overall: Reported results showed that the classifier diagnosed cytomegalovirus status with high specificity and sensitivity. Subsequent analysis of the roughly 120 validation repertoires found a tendency for first-cohort TCR clusters to co-occur. Usually a TCR sequence was rare, but some public TCRs were found in many donors.

V was pared by 0 bases and J by 10 bases, with 2 bases of the junction left unmatched. Per germline, CDR1 MNHEY and CDR2 SVGAGI. This CDR3 is built from 14 residues. As for this clone: The antigen remains undetermined.

Libraries were prepared by immunoSEQ multiplex PCR; TCRdb keeps only in-frame clonotypes and omits some of them. The sample carries 210,000 or so clones, almost 90% recorded once. Among the roughly 120 subjects of the validation cohort, separate from the approximately 670-subject first cohort, were the donors. The chain has TRBV6-5 and TRBJ1-4; 10 positions agree with TRBD1. The specimen was PBMCs. The sequence was collected from a young woman in good health and CMV-seronegative. The CDR3 nucleotides read TGTGCCAGCAGTTACTCGAGGGACAGGGGAAAACTGTTTTTT. The encoded protein is CASSYSRDRGKLFF.